The 32 T cell receptor beta chains listed next were all sequenced from one sample in a study of T cell responses to AZD1222 COVID-19 vaccine. Clones were sequenced by immunoSEQ multiplex PCR, and TCRdb holds only the in-frame ones, with some missing. The table shows about 140,000 clones, with around 90% occurring only once. The specimen was peripheral blood, collected 28 days after the second AZD1222 dose. These receptors all come from an adult who received the AZD1222 COVID-19 vaccine.

The chain combines TRBV5-1 with TRBJ2-5, with TRBD1 matching over 9 bases. Germline CDR1 is SGHRS and CDR2 is YFSETQ. The ends lost 2 bases at V and 2 bases at J; junction bases unmatched: 4. The CDR3 runs 15 residues. CDR3 in DNA: TGCGCCAGCAGCTTCCCGGGGACAGGGCAAGAGACCCAGTACTTC. This sequence encodes CASSFPGTGQETQYF.

This chain uses TRBV14 with TRBJ1-1; D is ambiguous. Trimming took 0 bases from V and 0 from J, leaving 5 bases between them. Germline CDR1 reads SGHDN; CDR2 reads FVKESK. This CDR3 is built from 14 residues. The CDR3 loop reads CASSQDWLNTEAFF. CDR3 bases: TGTGCCAGCAGCCAAGACTGGCTGAACACTGAAGCTTTCTTT. Combining the CDR3 with reference TRBV14 and TRBJ1-1 gives the whole variable domain EAGVTQFPSHSVIEKGQTVTLRCDPISGHDNLYWYRRVMGKEIKFLLHFVKESKQDESGMPNNRFLAERTGGTYSTLKVQPAELEDSGVYFCASSQDWLNTEAFFGQGTRLTVV.

V is TRBV21-1 and J is TRBJ2-1; TRBD1 is the table's D call and was not checked against the DNA. TRBV21-1 is a pseudogene locus. This CDR3 spans 15 amino acids. DNA for the CDR3: TGTGCCAGCAGCTACGAGCGGACAGGGGACAATGAGCAGTTCTTC. It translates to CASSYERTGDNEQFF.

The chain is built from TRBV19 and TRBJ2-3; 8 nucleotides agree with TRBD2. CDR1 is LNHDA and CDR2 is SQIVND in the germline V gene (reference sequence). This CDR3 is built from 13 residues. V gave up 9 bases and J gave up 4 bases; unmatched junction bases: 6. Here the CDR3 reads CASEGLGADTQYF. The CDR3 bases are TGTGCCAGCGAGGGACTAGGAGCAGATACGCAGTATTTT.

The chain uses TRBV7-3 and TRBJ2-2; TRBD1 is a possible D gene (5 bases). This CDR3 spans 15 amino acids. V lost 2 bases, J lost 5 bases, and 12 bases lay in between. CDR1 and CDR2 (germline): SGHTA, FQGTGA. As DNA, the CDR3 is TGTGCCAGCAGCTTAGACGGACACGAGACCGGGGAGCTGTTTTTT. It translates to CASSLDGHETGELFF.

The chain couples TRBV21-1 to TRBJ1-5. TRBV21-1 counts as a pseudogene. The CDR3 is 15 residues long. The CDR3 reads CASSKEGGGRQPQHF. Written as DNA, the CDR3 is TGTGCCAGCAGCAAAGAGGGCGGGGGCAGGCAGCCCCAGCATTTT.

The V call is TRBV5-1, the J call TRBJ1-1; D remains unclear. The CDR3 extends over 13 amino acids. The germline V gene has CDR1 SGHRS and CDR2 YFSETQ. Deletions cut 7 bases from V and 1 base from J, with 11 bases between. The CDR3: CASFEGQNTEAFF. CDR3 in DNA: TGCGCCAGCTTTGAGGGCCAGAACACTGAAGCTTTCTTT.

J is TRBJ2-7 and V is TRBV2; 9 bases are shared with TRBD2. Germline-derived CDR1 and CDR2 are SNHLY and FYNNEI. The CDR3 runs to 13 residues. V shed 7 bases, J shed 2 bases, and the junction held 3 bases outside the gene matches. The CDR3 region is CASTREGPYEQYF. The CDR3 DNA follows: TGTGCCAGCACGCGGGAGGGCCCCTACGAGCAGTACTTC.

The genes are TRBV13 and TRBJ1-2; D gene uncertain. This CDR3 has 14 amino acids. Looked up from germline, CDR1 is PRHDT and CDR2 is FYEKMQ (reference sequence). The V end was cut by 5 bases, the J end by 1 base, with 11 bases between. The CDR3, as DNA: TGTGCCAGCAGCCTCCGGGCCAATAACTATGGCTACACCTTC. It specifies CASSLRANNYGYTF.

This clone was seen a handful of times. The CDR3 nucleotides are TGTGCCAGCCCCCCCGGGGAGACCGGGGAGCTGTTTTTT. Translation gives CASPPGETGELFF. The genes are TRBV5-4 and TRBJ2-2; maybe TRBD2 (5 bases). The length of the CDR3 is 13 residues. V was clipped by 7 bases and J by 5 bases, with 12 bases between them. Germline V CDR1 and CDR2: SGHNT, YYREEE (reference sequence).

The chain joins TRBV18 to TRBJ2-1, with 8 positions matching TRBD2. The CDR3 is 14 residues long. V lost 5 bases and J lost 3; bases outside the gene matches: 3. CDR1 is KGHSH, CDR2 LQKENI, per germline. CDR3 sequence: CASSFSGNYNEQFF. CDR3 nucleotides: TGTGCCAGCTCATTTAGCGGGAACTACAATGAGCAGTTCTTC.

The V and J genes are TRBV2 and TRBJ2-2; unclear D gene. Trimming removed 4 bases from V and 6 bases from J, with 15 bases in between. Per the germline V gene, CDR1 is SNHLY and CDR2 is FYNNEI. This CDR3 has 15 amino acids. The CDR3 loop is CASSVAPPDAGELFF. The DNA of the CDR3 is TGTGCCAGCAGTGTGGCGCCACCGGACGCCGGGGAGCTGTTTTTT.

The rearrangement uses TRBV5-4 and TRBJ2-3; D not resolved. The ends were cut back, 0 bases at V and 4 bases at J, with 9 bases in the middle. The germline V gene encodes CDR1 SGHNT and CDR2 YYREEE (reference sequence). The CDR3 is made up of 14 amino acids. The CDR3 sequence is CASSLARPPDTQYF. The CDR3 DNA reads as TGTGCCAGCAGCTTGGCAAGACCACCAGATACGCAGTATTTT.

The chain combines TRBV5-5 with TRBJ2-5; D gene unclear. The CDR3 runs 14 residues. Per germline, CDR1 SGHKS and CDR2 YYEKEE (reference sequence). The V gene lost 0 bases and the J gene lost 7 bases, with 13 bases spanning the gap. The CDR3 region has the DNA TGTGCCAGCAGCTTGGTAGGAAAGGGCGCGACCCAGTACTTC. It codes for CASSLVGKGATQYF.

The chain carries TRBV4-3 and TRBJ2-2; D might be TRBD1 (6 bases). V was pared by 2 bases and J by 4 bases, with 14 bases between. Germline lookup yields CDR1 LGHNA and CDR2 YSLEER. The CDR3 totals 16 residues. This chain's CDR3 is CASSQSRGHGTGELFF. The CDR3 DNA sequence: TGCGCCAGCAGCCAATCCAGGGGTCATGGCACCGGGGAGCTGTTTTTT.

V is TRBV2 and J is TRBJ1-4, with TRBD1 matching over 12 bases. The CDR3 runs to 13 residues. Per the germline V gene, CDR1 is SNHLY and CDR2 is FYNNEI. V was pared by 11 bases and J by 8 bases, with 6 bases of the junction left unmatched. CDR3 in amino acids: CAGRDRGREKLFF. In DNA form, the CDR3 reads TGTGCCGGCCGGGACAGGGGGCGCGAAAAACTGTTTTTT. The complete variable domain, with remaining parts taken from reference TRBV2 and TRBJ1-4, reads EPEVTQTPSHQVTQMGQEVILRCVPISNHLYFYWYRQILGQKVEFLVSFYNNEISEKSEIFDDQFSVERPDGSNFTLKIRSTKLEDSAMYFCAGRDRGREKLFFGSGTQLSVL.

The V call is TRBV5-8, the J call TRBJ1-5; no firm D call. V was clipped by 4 bases and J by 7 bases, with 9 bases between them. CDR1 and CDR2 (germline): SGHTS, YDEGEE. This CDR3 comprises 12 residues. In nucleotides, the CDR3 is TGTGCCAGCAGCGATCCTGTGCAGCCCCAGCATTTT. It yields the protein CASSDPVQPQHF.

CDR3: CASSPRGATPDTQYF. CDR3 in DNA: TGTGCCAGCAGCCCGCGGGGGGCCACCCCAGATACGCAGTATTTT. The J gene is TRBJ2-3, the V gene TRBV5-6; 8 nucleotides align to TRBD2. This CDR3 contains 15 residues. V trimming: 4 bases; J trimming: 4 bases; junction bases outside the gene matches: 8. Germline V gives CDR1 SGHDT, CDR2 YYEEEE.

This clone was seen a handful of times. The genes are TRBV7-2 and TRBJ1-5; possible D gene TRBD1, 6 bases. Trimming took off 5 bases at V and 3 bases at J, with 11 bases between the two ends. Germline CDR1 SGHTA, CDR2 FQGNSA. The CDR3 runs 14 residues. The CDR3 loop reads CASSLNRANQPQHF. The CDR3 nucleotides read TGTGCCAGCAGCCTCAACAGGGCCAATCAGCCCCAGCATTTT. The full variable domain, with the rest looked up from reference TRBV7-2 and TRBJ1-5, is GAGVSQSPSNKVTEKGKDVELRCDPISGHTALYWYRQSLGQGLEFLIYFQGNSAPDKSGLPSDRFSAERTGGSVSTLTIQRTQQEDSAVYLCASSLNRANQPQHFGDGTRLSIL.

V usage is TRBV5-5 and J usage is TRBJ1-3; D unclear. The germline V gene has CDR1 SGHKS and CDR2 YYEKEE (reference sequence). The ends were cut back, 4 bases at V and 2 bases at J, with 7 bases in the middle. The CDR3 is made up of 13 amino acids. In DNA form, the CDR3 reads TGTGCCAGCAGCATGTGGGCTGGAAACACCATATATTTT. It yields the protein CASSMWAGNTIYF.

This chain uses TRBV6-5 with TRBJ2-1, with 9 bases aligning to TRBD1. Germline V CDR1 and CDR2: MNHEY, SVGAGI. The trim removed 6 bases at V and 2 bases at J, leaving 5 bases unmatched. CDR3 size: 15 residues. The CDR3 DNA follows: TGTGCCAGCAGCTCCCGACAGGGGGCCTACAATGAGCAGTTCTTC. Its translation is CASSSRQGAYNEQFF.

The V and J genes are TRBV12-5 and TRBJ2-7, with a possible D match to TRBD1 (6 bases). Trimming took 4 bases from V and 3 from J, leaving 10 bases between them. CDR1 and CDR2 from the germline V gene are LGHNT and FRNRAP. The CDR3 covers 13 residues. CDR3 residues: CASGSGQIYEQYF. DNA of the CDR3: TGTGCTAGTGGTTCTGGACAGATCTACGAGCAGTACTTC.

This chain joins TRBV7-3 and TRBJ2-2, with D maybe TRBD1 (6 bases). CDR3 size: 15 residues. Germline loops: CDR1 SGHTA, CDR2 FQGTGA. V lost 4 bases to trimming and J lost 6 bases, with 15 bases between them. The CDR3, as DNA: TGTGCCAGCAGCTCAGGGGACGTCCTTGCCGGGGAGCTGTTTTTT. Protein: CASSSGDVLAGELFF.

The J gene is TRBJ2-4, the V gene TRBV2; maybe TRBD2 (6 bases). The V and J ends lost 7 bases and 9 bases respectively, with 16 bases between them. Germline CDR1 SNHLY, CDR2 FYNNEI. There are 13 residues in the CDR3. The CDR3, as DNA: TGTGCCAGCACCACGGGAGTTCAACGCATTCAGTACTTC. It encodes CASTTGVQRIQYF.

This clone has only one observation. The J gene is TRBJ1-1, the V gene TRBV10-2, with TRBD1 as a possible D gene (6 bases). The CDR3 runs to 13 residues. Trimming left V 1 base short and J 7 bases short, with 10 bases between. From germline, CDR1 is WSHSY and CDR2 SAAADI. The CDR3 coding sequence is TGCGCCAGCAGTGAGTTCAGGGGTGGTGAAGCTTTCTTT. Translating gives CASSEFRGGEAFF.

The rearrangement links TRBV19 to TRBJ1-5; 7 bases align to TRBD1. Germline CDR1 LNHDA, CDR2 SQIVND (reference sequence). This CDR3 is 16 amino acids long. Losses at the gene ends were 7 bases for V and 9 bases for J; bases not matched to a gene: 18. The DNA of the CDR3 is TGTGCCAGTACCGACCCCCAACCCCCAGGGGGGAGGCCCCAGCATTTT. This translates into CASTDPQPPGGRPQHF. Full variable domain (remainder filled in from reference TRBV19 and TRBJ1-5): DGGITQSPKYLFRKEGQNVTLSCEQNLNHDAMYWYRQDPGQGLRLIYYSQIVNDFQKGDIAEGYSVSREKKESFPLTVTSAQKNPTAFYLCASTDPQPPGGRPQHFGDGTRLSIL.

The chain combines TRBV2 with TRBJ2-5; 8 positions agree with TRBD2. The length of the CDR3 is 14 residues. Germline trimming cut 4 bases from V and 5 bases from J; bases unmatched to any gene: 6. Per germline, CDR1 SNHLY and CDR2 FYNNEI. CDR3 nucleotide sequence: TGTGCCAGCAGTGCTGGACTAGCAACGGAGACCCAGTACTTC. This codes for CASSAGLATETQYF.

The V gene is TRBV6-2 or TRBV6-3, the J gene TRBJ2-7; D may be TRBD2 (5 bases). Germline assignment: CDR1 MNHEY and CDR2 SVGEGT. Trimming removed 6 bases at V and 0 bases at J, with 12 bases between. The CDR3 runs 14 residues. The CDR3 DNA follows: TGTGCCAGCAGCCGTAGCGCAAGCTCCTACGAGCAGTACTTC. It codes for CASSRSASSYEQYF.

V usage is TRBV13 and J usage is TRBJ1-6; D is unclear. The CDR3 runs to 15 residues. Germline V gene sequence: CDR1 PRHDT, CDR2 FYEKMQ (reference sequence). The V gene lost 2 bases and the J gene lost 0 bases, with 5 bases spanning the gap. The CDR3 here is CASSLRGSYNSPLHF. CDR3 DNA: TGTGCCAGCAGCTTAAGAGGCTCCTATAATTCACCCCTCCACTTT.

The rearrangement uses TRBV6-6 and TRBJ1-2; D remains unclear. Germline CDR1 reads MNHNY; CDR2 reads SVGAGI (reference sequence). The CDR3 runs to 16 residues. With 0 bases removed from V and 3 bases from J, the gap between germline ends came to 14 bases. The CDR3, as DNA: TGTGCCAGCAGTTACTCGAATGCCAGGACGTACTATGGCTACACCTTC. Translated, it gives CASSYSNARTYYGYTF.

CDR3 in DNA: TGTGCCAGCAGCCGGGGCTCCTACAATGAGCAGTTCTTC. This gives the protein CASSRGSYNEQFF. The rearrangement joins TRBV7-3 to TRBJ2-1; TRBD2 might be the D (5 bases). The CDR3 has 13 amino acids. V was trimmed by 5 bases and J by 0 bases, leaving 5 bases between them. The germline CDR1 and CDR2 sequences are SGHTA and FQGTGA.

The rearrangement joins TRBV4-3 to TRBJ1-6, with D possibly being TRBD1 (6 bases). The CDR3 runs 17 residues. CDR1 is LGHNA and CDR2 is YSLEER in the germline V gene. The V end was cut by 0 bases, the J end by 0 bases, with 9 bases between. This CDR3 reads CASSQDLTGSYNSPLHF. CDR3 DNA: TGCGCCAGCAGCCAAGATCTGACAGGCTCCTATAATTCACCCCTCCACTTT.